Following are 10 T cell receptor beta chains from one sample sequenced in a study of shared clonotypes between healthy human individuals. TCRdb keeps only in-frame clones here, not all; method: immunoSEQ multiplex PCR. The sample has approximately 1,500,000 clones; around 98% are singletons. Material for sequencing was naive CD4+ T cells sorted from blood. Stated subset: CD45RA+ positively selected. All receptors come from a man under 40 in good health.

The rearrangement uses TRBV6-1 and TRBJ2-2; TRBD2 aligns across 7 bases. The length of the CDR3 is 16 residues. V was pared by 2 bases and J by 6 bases, with 9 bases of the junction left unmatched. Germline loops: CDR1 MNHNS, CDR2 SASEGT. CDR3 protein: CASSEPGLAVPGELFF. CDR3 nucleotide sequence: TGTGCCAGCAGTGAACCTGGTCTAGCGGTTCCCGGGGAGCTGTTTTTT.

The V and J genes are TRBV6-9 and TRBJ1-1; tentative D call: TRBD1 (5 bases). Germline CDR1 and CDR2: MNHGY and SVAAGI. V was shortened by 5 bases and J by 2 bases, with 15 bases between the two germline ends. The CDR3 runs to 15 residues. In DNA, the CDR3 is TGTGCCAGCAGTCTTCACTCGACAGATAACACTGAAGCTTTCTTT. Amino acids: CASSLHSTDNTEAFF.

The chain employs TRBV7-2 and TRBJ2-1; 7 bases line up with TRBD2. Losses at the gene ends were 5 bases for V and 3 bases for J; bases not matched to a gene: 7. The CDR3 totals 15 residues. CDR1 SGHTA and CDR2 FQGNSA come from the germline V gene. CDR3 residues: CASSRKRDLYNEQFF. CDR3 sequence (DNA): TGTGCCAGCAGCCGTAAGCGGGACCTCTACAATGAGCAGTTCTTC.

V usage is TRBV19 and J usage is TRBJ2-1; D perhaps matches TRBD1 (6 bases). The CDR3 runs 16 residues. Between the trimmed V and J ends, which lost 1 base and 7 bases, there was a span of 17 bases. Looked up from germline, CDR1 is LNHDA and CDR2 is SQIVND (reference sequence). CDR3 in DNA: TGTGCCAGTAGTATAGGACAGGCAGGGGTCCGGAATGAGCAGTTCTTC. Amino acid sequence: CASSIGQAGVRNEQFF. The variable domain in full, with the rest retrieved from reference TRBV19 and TRBJ2-1, is DGGITQSPKYLFRKEGQNVTLSCEQNLNHDAMYWYRQDPGQGLRLIYYSQIVNDFQKGDIAEGYSVSREKKESFPLTVTSAQKNPTAFYLCASSIGQAGVRNEQFFGPGTRLTVL.

About this clone: Other nucleotide sequences from this sample produce the same CDR3. V usage is TRBV5-1 and J usage is TRBJ2-5, with 9 nucleotides matching TRBD1. From germline, CDR1 is SGHRS and CDR2 YFSETQ. This CDR3 is 15 amino acids long. V lost 0 bases to trimming and J lost 2 bases; unmatched junction nucleotides: 2. The CDR3 reads CASSLVGQGQETQYF. The DNA of the CDR3 is TGCGCCAGCAGCTTGGTAGGACAGGGGCAAGAGACCCAGTACTTC.

This sequence joins TRBV19 and TRBJ2-3; the D call may be TRBD1 or TRBD2 (5 bases each). This CDR3 is 14 amino acids long. CDR1 is LNHDA, CDR2 SQIVND, per germline (reference sequence). V dropped 6 bases and J dropped 5 bases, with 15 bases sitting between them. The CDR3 reads CASSLGTERDTQYF. CDR3 DNA: TGTGCCAGTAGCTTAGGGACGGAAAGAGATACGCAGTATTTT.

The chain couples TRBV29-1 to TRBJ1-1; D remains unclear. Germline CDR1 SQVTM, CDR2 ANQGSEA. This CDR3 comprises 13 residues. V lost 7 bases to trimming and J lost 0 bases, with 12 bases between them. The CDR3 sequence: CSALGLMNTEAFF. CDR3 DNA: TGCAGCGCCTTAGGACTAATGAACACTGAAGCTTTCTTT.

This clone was counted once. The V and J genes are TRBV7-9 and TRBJ2-7; weak D call: TRBD1 (5 bases). Germline assignment: CDR1 SEHNR and CDR2 FQNEAQ (reference sequence). Trimming cost V 5 bases and J 5 bases, with 22 bases left between them. This CDR3 contains 16 residues. The CDR3 region is CASSISGSRALDEQYF. In nucleotides, the CDR3 is TGTGCCAGCAGCATTAGTGGTTCCAGGGCCCTAGACGAGCAGTACTTC. The full variable domain, its missing parts supplied by reference TRBV7-9 and TRBJ2-7, is DTGVSQNPRHKITKRGQNVTFRCDPISEHNRLYWYRQTLGQGPEFLTYFQNEAQLEKSRLLSDRFSAERPKGSFSTLEIQRTEQGDSAMYLCASSISGSRALDEQYFGPGTRLTVT.

The gene calls are TRBV10-1 and TRBJ2-3; D call uncertain. Germline values: CDR1 WNHNN, CDR2 SYGVQD (reference sequence). Trimming shortened V by 4 bases and J by 3 bases, and 14 bases separated the two germline ends. This CDR3 is 15 amino acids long. CDR3 region: CASSGSSQPTDTQYF. CDR3 sequence (DNA): TGCGCCAGCAGTGGGTCGTCACAGCCGACAGATACGCAGTATTTT.

The J gene is TRBJ1-2, the V gene TRBV7-9; D remains unclear. The V gene's germline CDR1 is SEHNR and CDR2 FQNEAQ (reference sequence). This CDR3 is built from 13 residues. Deletions cut 5 bases from V and 4 bases from J, with 11 bases between. This CDR3 is CASSTRTLYGYTF. CDR3 nucleotides: TGTGCCAGCAGCACCCGTACGCTCTATGGCTACACCTTC.